A selection of T cell receptor beta chains follows, all from one sample in a study of T-cell reconstitution after alpha-beta-depleted transplantation in children. TCRdb used MiXCR to reprocess the PCR reads, holding one entry per CDR3 protein. Here the sample spans some 48,000 distinct CDR3 sequences, more than 5% being singletons. Sequenced here: PBMCs, mostly from graft donor cells, sampled 60 days after TCRalphabeta/CD19-depleted stem cell transplant. These receptors were taken from a female patient aged 2 to 10 who had a stem cell transplant for aplastic anemia, so the T cells may come from the graft donor. Each CDR3 is given with its conserved first and last residue. Fields, in order: clone size, J gene, CDR3 length, D gene, V gene, CDR3 protein, CDR3 DNA. A D gene is named only where the DNA matches it firmly. Size is stated for part of the rows, as once, few or many counts, or as a class when the clone is expanded.

many TRBJ2-7 13 TRBD1 TRBV9 CAGDRGFSYEQYF TGTGCCGGAGACAGGGGTTTTTCCTACGAGCAGTACTTC
many TRBJ1-1 15 - TRBV6-5 CASSLGGGGNTEAFF TGTGCCAGCAGTTTGGGGGGAGGGGGGAACACTGAAGCTTTCTTT
many TRBJ2-1 16 - TRBV12-3/TRBV12-4 CASSLARSGAYNEQFF TGTGCCAGCAGTTTAGCGCGAAGCGGAGCCTACAATGAGCAGTTCTTC
- TRBJ1-4 16 TRBD1 TRBV5-1 CASSLQTGGTNEKLFF TGCGCCAGCAGCTTGCAAACAGGGGGCACTAATGAAAAACTGTTTTTT
many TRBJ1-3 13 - TRBV20-1 CSARVPSGNTIYF TGCAGTGCTAGAGTACCCTCTGGAAACACCATATATTTT
many TRBJ1-2 13 - TRBV6-1 CASSEDGRRGYTF TGTGCCAGCAGTGAAGATGGGAGACGAGGCTACACCTTC
many TRBJ2-7 15 TRBD2 TRBV20-1 CSAGLAGGTPYEQYF TGCAGTGCTGGACTAGCGGGGGGCACCCCCTACGAGCAGTACTTC
- TRBJ2-7 14 - TRBV19 CASSRGPPTYEQYF TGTGCCAGTAGTAGGGGCCCCCCTACCTACGAGCAGTACTTC
many TRBJ2-3 16 - TRBV20-1 CSARDIRHGAPDTQYF TGCAGTGCTAGAGATATCCGTCACGGGGCCCCAGATACGCAGTATTTT
many TRBJ1-2 16 - TRBV5-6 CASSRATLSANYGYTF TGTGCCAGCAGCCGTGCGACGCTCTCAGCTAACTATGGCTACACCTTC
many TRBJ1-5 16 TRBD1 TRBV28 CASSPPTGFSNQPQHF TGTGCCAGCAGTCCCCCGACAGGGTTTAGCAATCAGCCCCAGCATTTT
many TRBJ2-5 15 - TRBV25-1 CASSEYHPSRETQYF TGTGCCAGCAGTGAATATCACCCCTCCAGGGAGACCCAGTACTTC
few TRBJ1-2 11 - TRBV5-1 CASRNNYGYTF TGCGCCAGCAGAAATAACTATGGCTACACCTTC
many TRBJ2-7 14 - TRBV20-1 CSARDEGGGVEQYF TGCAGTGCTAGAGATGAGGGGGGGGGCGTCGAGCAGTACTTC
many TRBJ2-5 13 - TRBV6-5 CASRGGGKETQYF TGTGCCAGCAGAGGGGGGGGGAAAGAGACCCAGTACTTC
few TRBJ1-1 11 - TRBV20-1 CSAPGQLEAFF TGCAGTGCTCCAGGACAGCTTGAAGCTTTCTTT
- TRBJ2-7 11 - TRBV7-3 CASSTDYEQYF TGTGCCAGCAGCACGGACTACGAGCAGTACTTC
- TRBJ2-3 14 TRBD1 TRBV23-1 CASRPGQEADTQYF TGCGCCAGCAGGCCCGGACAGGAGGCAGATACGCAGTATTTT
few TRBJ2-6 21 TRBD2 TRBV12-3/TRBV12-4 CASSTVYLAGGPHSGANVLTF TGTGCCAGCAGTACCGTATATCTAGCGGGGGGGCCTCATTCCGGGGCCAACGTCCTGACTTTC
many TRBJ2-7 14 - TRBV20-1 CSVDAGQTSGEQYF TGCAGTGTTGACGCGGGACAAACCTCGGGGGAGCAGTACTTC
many TRBJ1-6 14 TRBD1 TRBV9 CASSVEGQDSPLHF TGTGCCAGCAGCGTAGAGGGACAGGATTCACCCCTCCACTTT
few TRBJ1-5 11 - TRBV28 CASSLGQPQHF TGTGCCAGCAGTTTAGGGCAGCCCCAGCATTTT
many TRBJ1-5 14 - TRBV6-1 CASSEVGHNQPQHF TGTGCCAGCAGTGAAGTAGGACACAATCAGCCCCAGCATTTT
many TRBJ2-5 14 TRBD1 TRBV5-1 CASSFATGERAQYF TGCGCCAGCAGCTTCGCGACAGGGGAGAGGGCCCAGTACTTC
many TRBJ2-2 15 - TRBV28 CASSFAAVNTGELFF TGTGCCAGCAGTTTTGCGGCAGTGAACACCGGGGAGCTGTTTTTT